The 30 T cell receptor beta chains presented below share a single source sample, sequenced in a study of cytomegalovirus exposure and HLA in healthy donors. Vbeta (60) and Jbeta (13) primers were used in the PCR. The repertoire was sequenced with immunoSEQ multiplex PCR; TCRdb's copy has only in-frame clones and lacks some. The sample has roughly 130,000 clones; roughly 70% are singletons. Sequencing input: PBMCs. These receptors all come from a man between 18 and 29 years old in good health and CMV-seropositive.

This clone has just a few counts. This CDR3 is CASSYGAGGAEAFF. Written as DNA, the CDR3 is TGTGCCAGCAGTTACGGGGCAGGGGGTGCTGAAGCTTTCTTT. The chain joins TRBV6-5 to TRBJ1-1; TRBD1 aligns across 7 bases. CDR1 MNHEY and CDR2 SVGAGI come from the germline V gene. The CDR3 consists of 14 residues. J lost 6 bases, V lost 2 bases, and 6 bases had no gene match.

This chain joins TRBV5-4 and TRBJ1-5; D is possibly TRBD1 (6 bases). CDR3 size: 14 residues. V was shortened by 2 bases and J by 5 bases, with 11 bases between the two germline ends. Per the germline V gene, CDR1 is SGHNT and CDR2 is YYREEE (reference sequence). This CDR3 reads CASSFGGADQPQHF. The CDR3 nucleotides read TGTGCCAGCAGCTTTGGGGGGGCTGATCAGCCCCAGCATTTT. The full variable domain, completed using reference TRBV5-4 and TRBJ1-5, is ETGVTQSPTHLIKTRGQQVTLRCSSQSGHNTVSWYQQALGQGPQFIFQYYREEENGRGNFPPRFSGLQFPNYSSELNVNALELDDSALYLCASSFGGADQPQHFGDGTRLSIL.

The V call is TRBV27, the J call TRBJ1-3, with TRBD1 identical over 11 bases. The V gene's germline CDR1 is MNHEY and CDR2 SMNVEV (reference sequence). Unmatched junction bases numbered 3, after V lost 2 bases and J lost 3 bases. The CDR3 consists of 16 residues. Here the CDR3 reads CASSLTGTGGGNTIYF. The CDR3 nucleotides read TGTGCCAGCAGTTTAACCGGGACAGGGGGTGGAAACACCATATATTTT.

J is TRBJ1-5 and V is TRBV19, with TRBD1 identical over 7 bases. The V gene's germline CDR1 is LNHDA and CDR2 SQIVND (reference sequence). CDR3 length: 14 amino acids. V shed 4 bases and J 5 bases; nucleotides not matched to a gene: 5. The CDR3 region is CASSRYRGDQPQHF. DNA of the CDR3: TGTGCCAGTAGTAGGTACAGGGGCGATCAGCCCCAGCATTTT. Complete variable domain (other parts from reference TRBV19 and TRBJ1-5): DGGITQSPKYLFRKEGQNVTLSCEQNLNHDAMYWYRQDPGQGLRLIYYSQIVNDFQKGDIAEGYSVSREKKESFPLTVTSAQKNPTAFYLCASSRYRGDQPQHFGDGTRLSIL.

This chain links TRBV2 with TRBJ2-3; TRBD1 aligns across 9 bases. There are 15 residues in the CDR3. The germline V gene encodes CDR1 SNHLY and CDR2 FYNNEI. V was pared by 6 bases and J by 0 bases, with 4 bases of the junction left unmatched. CDR3 nucleotides: TGTGCCAGCAGAGGACAGGGGCCTAGCACAGATACGCAGTATTTT. This gives the protein CASRGQGPSTDTQYF.

The chain has TRBV6-5 and TRBJ1-1; 11 nucleotides match TRBD1. With 1 base clipped from V and 3 bases from J, the junction kept 1 base outside the gene matches. The CDR3 sequence is 15 residues long. Germline V gives CDR1 MNHEY, CDR2 SVGAGI. The CDR3 spells CASSYWGQGDTEAFF. CDR3 nucleotides: TGTGCCAGCAGTTACTGGGGACAGGGGGACACTGAAGCTTTCTTT.

The chain couples TRBV2 to TRBJ2-7; TRBD1 aligns across 10 bases. The CDR3 covers 15 residues. Trimming removed 0 bases from V and 6 bases from J; junction bases left unmatched: 5. The germline CDR1 and CDR2 sequences are SNHLY and FYNNEI. The DNA of the CDR3 is TGTGCCAGCAGTGAAGCGCCGGGACAGGGGAGCGAGCAGTACTTC. Translation gives CASSEAPGQGSEQYF.

This clone came up a few times. This sequence joins TRBV7-2 and TRBJ2-1; TRBD2 matches at 13 bases. With V trimmed by 2 bases and J by 2 bases, 6 bases remained unmatched. This CDR3 is 18 amino acids long. Germline lookup yields CDR1 SGHTA and CDR2 FQGNSA. CDR3 DNA sequence: TGTGCCAGCAGCTTAATACTAGCGGGAGGGATCGCCTACAATGAGCAGTTCTTC. Translated, it gives CASSLILAGGIAYNEQFF.

This chain connects TRBV11-2 to TRBJ2-7, with a tentative D call TRBD1 (6 bases). Germline CDR1 SGHAT, CDR2 FQNNGV. The CDR3 extends over 15 amino acids. Trimming took 5 bases from V and 2 from J, leaving 16 bases between them. The CDR3 coding sequence is TGTGCCAGCAGCCCCCCCACAGGGTTACCCTACGAGCAGTACTTC. Translating it yields CASSPPTGLPYEQYF.

This chain's CDR3 is CASRLQGSGANVLTF. DNA of the CDR3: TGTGCCAGCAGATTACAGGGTTCTGGGGCCAACGTCCTGACTTTC. The rearrangement joins TRBV6-1 to TRBJ2-6; D is possibly TRBD1 (6 bases). Between the trimmed V and J ends, which lost 6 bases and 1 base, there was a span of 10 bases. The CDR3 contains 15 residues. Germline CDR1 and CDR2: MNHNS and SASEGT.

The chain uses TRBV19 and TRBJ2-1; D unclear. Germline values: CDR1 LNHDA, CDR2 SQIVND (reference sequence). Trimming shortened V by 0 bases and J by 8 bases, and 14 bases separated the two germline ends. The CDR3 is 15 amino acids. CDR3 coding DNA: TGTGCCAGTAGTATAGACCCATCGAGGAAGGATGAGCAGTTCTTC. Its protein product is CASSIDPSRKDEQFF.

This clone came up a few times. V is TRBV10-3 and J is TRBJ2-2, with TRBD2 as a possible D gene (5 bases). Germline values: CDR1 ENHRY, CDR2 SYGVKD. V lost 6 bases, J lost 0 bases, and 14 bases lay in between. This CDR3 contains 16 residues. CDR3 amino acids: CAIRRTEATNTGELFF. The CDR3 bases are TGTGCCATCAGAAGGACGGAGGCAACGAACACCGGGGAGCTGTTTTTT.

The chain carries TRBV9 and TRBJ1-2, with 9 bases that match TRBD1. This CDR3 has 17 residues. With 2 bases clipped from V and 0 bases from J, the junction kept 8 bases outside the gene matches. Germline assignment: CDR1 SGDLS and CDR2 YYNGEE. The CDR3 spells CASSVRTGERSNYGYTF. CDR3 DNA: TGTGCCAGCAGCGTCCGGACAGGGGAAAGGTCTAACTATGGCTACACCTTC.

This rearrangement joins TRBV7-2 to TRBJ2-1; D is possibly TRBD2 (5 bases). Per the germline V gene, CDR1 is SGHTA and CDR2 is FQGNSA. The CDR3 has 13 amino acids. V gave up 3 bases and J gave up 7 bases, with 10 bases separating them. CDR3 residues: CASSFARENEQFF. In DNA form, the CDR3 reads TGTGCCAGCAGCTTCGCCCGGGAAAATGAGCAGTTCTTC.

The rearrangement joins TRBV5-1 to TRBJ2-2, with 11 bases lining up with TRBD2. The ends lost 3 bases at V and 3 bases at J; junction bases unmatched: 13. In germline, CDR1 is SGHRS, CDR2 YFSETQ. The CDR3 loop spans 19 amino acids. The CDR3 here is CASSSLRDRLAGYTGELFF. As DNA, the CDR3 is TGCGCCAGCAGCTCCCTCCGGGACCGACTAGCGGGGTACACCGGGGAGCTGTTTTTT.

The gene calls are TRBV18 and TRBJ2-2; D unclear. The CDR3 is 13 amino acids. V was cut by 4 bases and J by 6 bases, with 9 bases left in between. CDR1 is KGHSH and CDR2 is LQKENI in the germline V gene. CDR3 in DNA: TGTGCCAGCTCACTAAGGAGTCCCGGGGAGCTGTTTTTT. Its translation is CASSLRSPGELFF.

V and J are TRBV6-6 and TRBJ1-1; 9 bases fit TRBD1. This CDR3 region has 16 residues. The germline gives CDR1 MNHNY, CDR2 SVGAGI (reference sequence). Trimming removed 2 bases from V and 3 bases from J; junction bases left unmatched: 7. The CDR3 sequence: CASSYGTGKVYTEAFF. CDR3 sequence (DNA): TGTGCCAGCAGTTACGGGACAGGGAAAGTCTACACTGAAGCTTTCTTT.

CDR3 in DNA: TGTGCCAGCAGTGAATGGACAGGGGGTGGCTACACCTTC. Translated, it gives CASSEWTGGGYTF. The chain couples TRBV6-1 to TRBJ1-2; 10 bases fit TRBD1. The V segment lost 2 bases and the J segment 7 bases; nucleotides outside the gene matches: 1. CDR1 and CDR2 from the germline V gene are MNHNS and SASEGT. This CDR3 comprises 13 residues.

The chain joins TRBV2 to TRBJ2-1, with 10 nucleotides matching TRBD2. With V trimmed by 6 bases and J by 5 bases, 7 bases remained unmatched. CDR1 and CDR2 (germline): SNHLY, FYNNEI. CDR3 length: 15 amino acids. The DNA of the CDR3 is TGTGCCAGCAGGGCGGGGACTAGCGAAAACAATGAGCAGTTCTTC. Encoded protein: CASRAGTSENNEQFF.

The chain links TRBV30 to TRBJ1-6; 10 bases match TRBD1. The germline gives CDR1 GTSNPN, CDR2 SVGIG (reference sequence). The CDR3 length is 13 residues. With 7 bases clipped from V and 5 bases from J, the junction kept 2 bases outside the gene matches. In DNA form, the CDR3 reads TGTGCCTCAGGGACAGGGGATAATTCACCCCTCCACTTT. It specifies CASGTGDNSPLHF.

The rearrangement joins TRBV4-2 to TRBJ2-3; 9 bases align to TRBD2. J was trimmed by 5 bases and V by 0 bases; bases with no gene match: 6. The CDR3 consists of 16 residues. Germline CDR1 and CDR2: LGHNA and YNFKEQ. For the CDR3, the DNA is TGTGCCAGCAGCCAAGAGGCTAGCGGGGTTGTAGATACGCAGTATTTT. It encodes CASSQEASGVVDTQYF.

The chain has TRBV5-6 and TRBJ2-3, with a weak D call TRBD2 (5 bases). V lost 2 bases, J lost 3 bases, and 13 bases lay in between. Germline assignment: CDR1 SGHDT and CDR2 YYEEEE. This CDR3 is built from 15 residues. CDR3 coding DNA: TGTGCCAGCAGCTTTGTCAGGCGAGGGACAGATACGCAGTATTTT. Residues: CASSFVRRGTDTQYF.

This rearrangement joins TRBV10-1 to TRBJ2-1; 12 bases are a match to TRBD2. CDR3 length equals 18 residues. V was clipped by 8 bases and J by 4 bases; unmatched bases: 15. CDR1 and CDR2 from the germline V gene are WNHNN and SYGVQD (reference sequence). CDR3 residues: CASREVGLAGGLYNEQFF. CDR3 nucleotides: TGCGCCAGCCGGGAGGTGGGGCTAGCGGGGGGGCTGTACAATGAGCAGTTCTTC.

The gene calls are TRBV9 and TRBJ2-7, with 10 bases lining up with TRBD1. The CDR3 is 14 amino acids. From germline, CDR1 is SGDLS and CDR2 YYNGEE. V shed 0 bases, J shed 7 bases, and the junction held 4 bases outside the gene matches. The CDR3 reads CASSVGDRGLEQYF. Here the CDR3 DNA reads TGTGCCAGCAGCGTAGGGGACAGGGGATTGGAGCAGTACTTC.

The rearrangement links TRBV30 to TRBJ1-5, with TRBD1 identical over 11 bases. CDR1 is GTSNPN, CDR2 SVGIG, per germline (reference sequence). This CDR3 comprises 17 residues. After removal of 6 bases from V and 0 bases from J, the junction contained 10 bases not matched to a gene. The CDR3 DNA sequence: TGTGCCTGCTCCGAGAGGACAGGGGGCATTAGCAATCAGCCCCAGCATTTT. The encoded protein is CACSERTGGISNQPQHF.

By its share, this clone is medium-sized. This chain uses TRBV2 with TRBJ1-2, with unresolved D. CDR1 is SNHLY, CDR2 FYNNEI, per germline. The CDR3 extends over 13 amino acids. V lost 3 bases and J 4 bases, leaving 9 bases between the germline ends. The CDR3 DNA follows: TGTGCCAGCAGTGATGCGCAGGCCTATGGCTACACCTTC. Amino acids: CASSDAQAYGYTF.

The V gene is TRBV7-8, the J gene TRBJ2-1; maybe TRBD2 (5 bases). Trimming shortened V by 1 base and J by 2 bases, and 9 bases separated the two germline ends. Germline V CDR1 and CDR2: SGHVS, FQNEAQ. This CDR3 has 15 residues. The CDR3 coding sequence is TGTGCCAGCAGCTTAGGGACTGCCGCCTACAATGAGCAGTTCTTC. It encodes CASSLGTAAYNEQFF.

The genes are TRBV27 and TRBJ1-6; TRBD1 agrees at 12 bases. Germline CDR1 reads MNHEY; CDR2 reads SMNVEV (reference sequence). J lost 9 bases, V lost 1 base, and 10 bases had no gene match. The CDR3 has 18 residues. For the CDR3, the DNA is TGTGCCAGCAGTTTATTACCGGGACAGGGGGCAGGGGGTTCACCCCTCCACTTT. Translating it yields CASSLLPGQGAGGSPLHF.

As regards this clone: The sample contains more than one DNA sequence encoding this CDR3. The rearrangement links TRBV29-1 to TRBJ1-2; 12 bases align to TRBD1. After removal of 7 bases from V and 7 bases from J, the junction contained 10 bases not matched to a gene. The CDR3 length is 14 residues. The V gene's germline CDR1 is SQVTM and CDR2 ANQGSEA. CDR3 sequence reads: CSAPGTGGVGGYTF. The CDR3 DNA is TGCAGCGCTCCTGGGACAGGGGGCGTCGGTGGCTACACCTTC. The entire variable domain, with the rest obtained from reference TRBV29-1 and TRBJ1-2, is as follows: SAVISQKPSRDICQRGTSLTIQCQVDSQVTMMFWYRQQPGQSLTLIATANQGSEATYESGFVIDKFPISRPNLTFSTLTVSNMSPEDSSIYLCSAPGTGGVGGYTFGSGTRLTVV.

The V call is TRBV27, the J call TRBJ2-2, with 8 bases identical to TRBD1. Trimming took 3 bases from V and 7 from J; bases not matched to a gene: 7. The germline V gene encodes CDR1 MNHEY and CDR2 SMNVEV (reference sequence). This CDR3 has 15 residues. The CDR3 DNA sequence: TGTGCCAGCAGTTTTGCGACAGGGGTTATCGGGGAGCTGTTTTTT. Its translation is CASSFATGVIGELFF.